This T cell receptor (beta chain) was identified during a study of blood T cell repertoires in COVID-19. The CDR3 totals 16 residues. Germline V gene data show CDR1 as SGHTA and CDR2 as FQGNSA. Trimming left V 0 bases short and J 3 bases short, with 11 bases between. Clones were sequenced by immunoSEQ multiplex PCR, and TCRdb holds only the in-frame ones, with some missing. The table records roughly 500,000 clones, around 87% of them present only once. The TCR originated in a woman between 40 and 50 years old who had recovered from COVID-19. Sample: PBMCs or T cells enriched from blood (not recorded which). The chain recombines TRBV7-2 with TRBJ2-2, with D perhaps TRBD2 (6 bases). Here the CDR3 reads CASSLAPGLYTGELFF. In DNA form, the CDR3 reads TGTGCCAGCAGCTTAGCTCCGGGACTTTACACCGGGGAGCTGTTTTTT. The variable domain in full, completed from reference TRBV7-2 and TRBJ2-2, reads GAGVSQSPSNKVTEKGKDVELRCDPISGHTALYWYRQSLGQGLEFLIYFQGNSAPDKSGLPSDRFSAERTGGSVSTLTIQRTQQEDSAVYLCASSLAPGLYTGELFFGEGSRLTVL.